This entry is about one T cell receptor beta chain. In the study's own analysis: For nucleated cells, counts were estimated from reference gene primer amplification. Some clones are missing from TCRdb's copy, which holds only in-frame ones; the method was immunoSEQ multiplex PCR. V, J and clone size were drawn from that table, and D and trimming were deduced from the DNA. Of roughly 150,000 clones in the sample, 65% to 90% were seen once. The data were obtained in a study of blood T cell repertoires in COVID-19. Study as a whole: Sources were T cells, B-cell-depleted T cells, or PBMCs; the material itself was cDNA or gDNA.

Trimming shortened V by 5 bases and J by 2 bases, and 17 bases separated the two germline ends. Germline CDR1 SGHTA, CDR2 FQGNSA. The CDR3 runs to 16 residues. This chain connects TRBV7-2 to TRBJ2-3; tentatively, D is TRBD2 (6 bases). This receptor was obtained from a woman in her 50s in a cohort sampled during active or convalescent COVID-19. Sequenced sample: peripheral blood. CDR3 sequence (DNA): TGTGCCAGCAGCCCTCTTGGGGGGTCTTTCACAGATACGCAGTATTTT. The encoded protein is CASSPLGGSFTDTQYF.